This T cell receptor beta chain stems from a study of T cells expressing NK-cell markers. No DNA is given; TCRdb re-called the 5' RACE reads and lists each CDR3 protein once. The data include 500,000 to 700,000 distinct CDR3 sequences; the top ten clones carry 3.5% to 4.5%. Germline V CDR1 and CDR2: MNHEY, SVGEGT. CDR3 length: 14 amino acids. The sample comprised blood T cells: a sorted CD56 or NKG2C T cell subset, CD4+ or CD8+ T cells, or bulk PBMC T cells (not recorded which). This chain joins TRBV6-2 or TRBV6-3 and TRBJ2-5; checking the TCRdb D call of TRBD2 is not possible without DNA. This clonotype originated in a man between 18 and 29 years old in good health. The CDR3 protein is CASTIPRLAETQYF.